Sequencing of this T cell receptor (beta chain) was carried out in a study of T cells in Graves' hyperthyroidism and ophthalmopathy. The length of the CDR3 is 15 residues. V was shortened by 6 bases and J by 0 bases, with 12 bases between the two germline ends. Germline CDR1 SEHNR, CDR2 FQNEAQ (reference sequence). Ten or more counts support this clonotype. Amplified TCR beta CDR3 regions came from RNA transcripts. Researchers ran a first-round RT-PCR on the TCR CDR3 using the HTBI primer set. TCRdb ran MiXCR on the multiplex PCR reads and lists one entry per CDR3 protein. The data show 500,000 to 600,000 distinct CDR3 sequences, around 46% seen once.

The sample consisted of peripheral blood or thyroid tissue (not recorded which). This clonotype originated in an adult woman with Graves' disease, either hyperthyroidism or ophthalmopathy (not recorded which). This sequence joins TRBV7-9 and TRBJ1-3; D unclear. Written as DNA, the CDR3 is TGTGCCAGCAGTCTAAAGGGAGGCTCTGGAAACACCATATATTTT. Protein sequence: CASSLKGGSGNTIYF.